Following are 32 T cell receptor beta chains from one sample sequenced in a study of blood T cell repertoires in COVID-19. Profiled with immunoSEQ multiplex PCR; TCRdb holds only in-frame clones, not every one. The sample consists of tens of thousands of clones, 92% of them appearing once. Source material: peripheral blood. The receptors stem from a human donor in a cohort sampled during active COVID-19.

The V call is TRBV6-6, the J call TRBJ2-1; 10 positions agree with TRBD2. CDR3 length equals 15 residues. Germline V gives CDR1 MNHNY, CDR2 SVGAGI (reference sequence). With 5 bases clipped from V and 2 bases from J, the junction kept 3 bases outside the gene matches. CDR3 loop: CASSPSGGPYNEQFF. CDR3 nucleotide sequence: TGTGCCAGCAGTCCTAGCGGGGGCCCCTACAATGAGCAGTTCTTC.

The rearrangement links TRBV6-1 to TRBJ2-1; 8 bases align to TRBD2. Germline V gene sequence: CDR1 MNHNS, CDR2 SASEGT. This CDR3 contains 15 residues. J was trimmed by 7 bases and V by 3 bases; bases with no gene match: 8. The CDR3 region has the DNA TGTGCCAGCAGTGACCCGGGACTAGTTGGTAATGAGCAGTTCTTC. It codes for CASSDPGLVGNEQFF.

This sequence joins TRBV7-8 and TRBJ2-1; D is perhaps TRBD2 (6 bases). Between the trimmed V and J ends, which lost 1 base and 0 bases, there was a span of 7 bases. This CDR3 has 15 amino acids. Germline V gene lookup returns CDR1 SGHVS and CDR2 FQNEAQ. The CDR3 reads CASSLGRGSYNEQFF. The CDR3, as DNA: TGTGCCAGCAGCTTAGGGCGGGGCTCCTACAATGAGCAGTTCTTC.

The genes are TRBV5-1 and TRBJ2-3; D perhaps matches TRBD2 (5 bases). The CDR3 covers 16 residues. V dropped 0 bases and J dropped 2 bases, with 13 bases sitting between them. Germline V gene sequence: CDR1 SGHRS, CDR2 YFSETQ. Written as DNA, the CDR3 is TGCGCCAGCAGCTTGGGTAGCGTCAGGACCACAGATACGCAGTATTTT. This sequence encodes CASSLGSVRTTDTQYF.

The rearrangement uses TRBV11-3 and TRBJ2-7; TRBD1 agrees at 10 bases. The germline gives CDR1 SGHNT, CDR2 YENEEA. Losses at the gene ends were 4 bases for V and 6 bases for J; bases not matched to a gene: 3. This CDR3 has 13 amino acids. CDR3 in DNA: TGTGCCAGCAGCTATGGGACAGGGGTCGAGCAGTACTTC. Its translation: CASSYGTGVEQYF.

The rearrangement joins TRBV2 to TRBJ2-3; D unclear. V gave up 4 bases and J gave up 3 bases, with 5 bases separating them. This CDR3 spans 12 amino acids. Germline V lookup: CDR1 SNHLY, CDR2 FYNNEI. In DNA, the CDR3 is TGTGCCAGCAGTGCCGGTACAGATACGCAGTATTTT. This gives the protein CASSAGTDTQYF.

The chain recombines TRBV28 with TRBJ2-3, with 10 bases matching TRBD2. V lost 1 base to trimming and J lost 6 bases; unmatched junction nucleotides: 7. Germline V gene lookup returns CDR1 MDHEN and CDR2 SYDVKM. The CDR3 has 16 residues. CDR3 in DNA: TGTGCCAGCAGTTTATCTAGCGGGGGAAGGTCCGATACGCAGTATTTT. Protein product: CASSLSSGGRSDTQYF.

The chain joins TRBV6-5 to TRBJ2-5, with D unclear. This CDR3 has 15 residues. Germline V gene lookup returns CDR1 MNHEY and CDR2 SVGAGI. The V end was cut by 0 bases, the J end by 1 base, with 9 bases between. CDR3 amino acids: CASSYSTAAQETQYF. CDR3 DNA: TGTGCCAGCAGTTACTCTACAGCCGCCCAAGAGACCCAGTACTTC.

This chain links TRBV3-1 (or the pseudogene TRBV3-2) with TRBJ2-2, with TRBD1 matching 8 bases. The CDR3 covers 15 residues. The germline CDR1 and CDR2 sequences are LGHDT and YNNKEL (reference sequence). Unmatched junction bases numbered 4, after V lost 4 bases and J lost 3 bases. Here the CDR3 reads CASSPGTGDTGELFF. The CDR3 DNA sequence: TGTGCCAGCAGCCCTGGGACAGGTGACACCGGGGAGCTGTTTTTT.

V usage is TRBV6-2 or TRBV6-3 and J usage is TRBJ1-2; D perhaps matches TRBD1 (6 bases). The CDR3 is 13 residues long. Trimming pared 4 bases from V and 4 bases from J, leaving 10 bases between. The germline CDR1 and CDR2 sequences are MNHEY and SVGEGT. CDR3 sequence reads: CASSFDRPYGYTF. The CDR3 DNA is TGTGCCAGCAGTTTTGACAGGCCCTATGGCTACACCTTC.

This sequence joins TRBV5-5 and TRBJ1-1, with unresolved D. The CDR3 has 14 residues. Trimming cost V 4 bases and J 1 base, with 11 bases left between them. CDR1 and CDR2 (germline): SGHKS, YYEKEE (reference sequence). The CDR3 loop reads CASSLNDWNTEAFF. In DNA form, the CDR3 reads TGTGCCAGCAGCCTCAATGACTGGAACACTGAAGCTTTCTTT. Complete variable domain (other parts from reference TRBV5-5 and TRBJ1-1): DAGVTQSPTHLIKTRGQQVTLRCSPISGHKSVSWYQQVLGQGPQFIFQYYEKEERGRGNFPDRFSARQFPNYSSELNVNALLLGDSALYLCASSLNDWNTEAFFGQGTRLTVV.

The V and J genes are TRBV7-9 and TRBJ1-4; perhaps TRBD1 as D (6 bases). The CDR3 spans 15 residues. CDR1 and CDR2 (germline): SEHNR, FQNEAQ (reference sequence). Trimming removed 6 bases at V and 4 bases at J, with 15 bases between. CDR3 protein: CASREEQGLNEKLFF. CDR3 bases: TGTGCCAGCAGGGAAGAACAGGGTCTTAATGAAAAACTGTTTTTT.

This chain links TRBV15 with TRBJ1-2; D gene ambiguous. Trimming took off 5 bases at V and 7 bases at J, with 23 bases between the two ends. CDR1 is LNHNV and CDR2 is YYDKDF in the germline V gene (reference sequence). This CDR3 is 16 amino acids long. The CDR3 bases are TGTGCCACCAGCGAGGACTTAGGCGTGGGCCCCAGTGGCTACACCTTC. This translates into CATSEDLGVGPSGYTF.

The chain combines TRBV19 with TRBJ1-1; D perhaps matches TRBD1 (6 bases). The CDR3 has 14 amino acids. The germline V gene encodes CDR1 LNHDA and CDR2 SQIVND (reference sequence). V was pared by 4 bases and J by 2 bases, with 11 bases between. CDR3 coding DNA: TGTGCCAGTAGTACAAGGACAGTCAACACTGAAGCTTTCTTT. It yields the protein CASSTRTVNTEAFF.

The chain recombines TRBV11-2 with TRBJ2-5, with 8 bases lining up with TRBD1. The CDR3 sequence is 16 residues long. The J segment lost 5 bases and the V segment lost 5 bases, leaving 13 bases of the junction unmatched. Per germline, CDR1 SGHAT and CDR2 FQNNGV. This chain's CDR3 is CASSLSGTGRGETQYF. CDR3 nucleotides: TGTGCCAGCAGCCTATCCGGGACAGGCCGTGGGGAGACCCAGTACTTC.

The CDR3 loop is CATSDSPGTGFGDTQYF. The CDR3 nucleotides read TGTGCCACCAGTGATTCACCCGGGACAGGGTTTGGAGATACGCAGTATTTT. The chain employs TRBV24-1 and TRBJ2-3; 9 bases are a match to TRBD1. CDR3 length equals 17 residues. With 2 bases clipped from V and 5 bases from J, the junction kept 10 bases outside the gene matches. Germline V lookup: CDR1 KGHDR, CDR2 SFDVKD.

The chain is built from TRBV5-4 and TRBJ2-5; D perhaps matches TRBD1 (6 bases). The CDR3 runs to 14 residues. V was pared by 3 bases and J by 2 bases, with 11 bases between. Germline V lookup: CDR1 SGHNT, CDR2 YYREEE (reference sequence). The CDR3 sequence is CASSYTGTQETQYF. CDR3 bases: TGTGCCAGCAGCTATACCGGGACACAAGAGACCCAGTACTTC.

A single count supports this clone. This chain links TRBV7-9 with TRBJ1-4, with D uncertain. Germline CDR1 SEHNR, CDR2 FQNEAQ (reference sequence). This CDR3 is built from 16 residues. The V end was cut by 1 base, the J end by 0 bases, with 9 bases between. The CDR3 region is CASSLVPRATNEKLFF. CDR3 DNA: TGTGCCAGCAGCTTAGTTCCGAGGGCAACTAATGAAAAACTGTTTTTT.

The rearrangement joins TRBV28 to TRBJ1-6; 10 bases map to TRBD1. Germline CDR1 is MDHEN and CDR2 is SYDVKM. The CDR3 runs 16 residues. Trimming took 6 bases from V and 13 from J; bases not matched to a gene: 15. CDR3 region: CASSPTGRQGASPLHF. CDR3 bases: TGTGCCAGCAGCCCCACCGGGAGACAGGGGGCATCGCCCCTCCACTTT. Based on the CDR3 plus reference TRBV28 and TRBJ1-6, the full variable domain is DVKVTQSSRYLVKRTGEKVFLECVQDMDHENMFWYRQDPGLGLRLIYFSYDVKMKEKGDIPEGYSVSREKKERFSLILESASTNQTSMYLCASSPTGRQGASPLHFGNGTRLTVT.

This chain links TRBV28 with TRBJ1-5; TRBD1 might be the D (6 bases). Trimming pared 2 bases from V and 2 bases from J, leaving 10 bases between. The germline gives CDR1 MDHEN, CDR2 SYDVKM. The CDR3 loop spans 15 amino acids. The DNA of the CDR3 is TGTGCCAGCAGTTTAACAGGGTTGGGCAATCAGCCCCAGCATTTT. Its translation is CASSLTGLGNQPQHF.

This chain uses TRBV6-5 with TRBJ1-2, with TRBD1 matching over 9 bases. V was pared by 4 bases and J by 6 bases, with 3 bases of the junction left unmatched. The CDR3 sequence is 13 residues long. Germline-derived CDR1 and CDR2 are MNHEY and SVGAGI. The CDR3 nucleotides are TGTGCCAGCAGTTCTGACAGGGGGAATGGCTACACCTTC. Translated, it gives CASSSDRGNGYTF.

The chain is built from TRBV24-1 and TRBJ1-2; D perhaps matches TRBD1 (5 bases). CDR3 size: 16 residues. The V gene's germline CDR1 is KGHDR and CDR2 SFDVKD. Trimming removed 7 bases at V and 0 bases at J, with 17 bases between. CDR3: CATSGGAHGPNYGYTF. The CDR3 region has the DNA TGTGCCACCAGCGGAGGGGCGCATGGTCCTAACTATGGCTACACCTTC.

The rearrangement uses TRBV2 and TRBJ1-2; TRBD1 matches at 9 bases. CDR1 is SNHLY and CDR2 is FYNNEI in the germline V gene. The CDR3 contains 14 residues. Trimming took 5 bases from V and 7 from J; bases not matched to a gene: 8. The CDR3 DNA reads as TGTGCCAGCAGTCGGACAGGGGTGGATTTTGGCTACACCTTC. Its translation is CASSRTGVDFGYTF.

The J gene is TRBJ1-1, the V gene TRBV29-1, with TRBD1 matching over 8 bases. The CDR3 is 14 amino acids. V was clipped by 0 bases and J by 6 bases; unmatched bases: 6. The germline gives CDR1 SQVTM, CDR2 ANQGSEA. The CDR3: CSVEDGQGAAEAFF. CDR3 DNA sequence: TGCAGCGTTGAAGACGGACAGGGTGCCGCTGAAGCTTTCTTT. The full variable domain, in which reference TRBV29-1 and TRBJ1-1 provide the parts outside the CDR3, is SAVISQKPSRDICQRGTSLTIQCQVDSQVTMMFWYRQQPGQSLTLIATANQGSEATYESGFVIDKFPISRPNLTFSTLTVSNMSPEDSSIYLCSVEDGQGAAEAFFGQGTRLTVV.

The V call is TRBV7-9, the J call TRBJ1-2, with a possible D match to TRBD1 (6 bases). V lost 5 bases, J lost 0 bases, and 10 bases lay in between. CDR3 length: 14 residues. The V gene's germline CDR1 is SEHNR and CDR2 FQNEAQ (reference sequence). Here the CDR3 DNA reads TGTGCCAGCAGCGCGCGGACAGCTAACTATGGCTACACCTTC. Amino acid sequence: CASSARTANYGYTF.

The chain joins TRBV2 to TRBJ2-2, with 12 bases identical to TRBD2. Germline values: CDR1 SNHLY, CDR2 FYNNEI. V lost 3 bases, J lost 1 base, and 0 bases stayed unmatched. The CDR3 consists of 16 residues. CDR3 loop: CASSEGLAGNTGELFF. CDR3 nucleotides: TGTGCCAGCAGTGAGGGACTAGCGGGGAACACCGGGGAGCTGTTTTTT.

The chain is built from TRBV25-1 and TRBJ1-2, with 8 bases aligning to TRBD1. Germline values: CDR1 MGHDK, CDR2 SYGVNS. The CDR3 spans 15 residues. The ends lost 3 bases at V and 3 bases at J; junction bases unmatched: 6. The CDR3 is CASSDASTGDYGYTF. CDR3 sequence (DNA): TGTGCCAGCAGTGATGCCTCGACAGGGGACTATGGCTACACCTTC.

The chain has TRBV7-9 and TRBJ2-7, with D possibly being TRBD1 (5 bases). Germline V gene data show CDR1 as SEHNR and CDR2 as FQNEAQ (reference sequence). Between the trimmed V and J ends, which lost 5 bases and 4 bases, there was a span of 21 bases. The CDR3 loop spans 16 amino acids. The CDR3 protein is CASSDIQGRSVYEQYF. As DNA, the CDR3 is TGTGCCAGCAGCGACATCCAGGGCAGGTCGGTTTACGAGCAGTACTTC. The full variable domain, in which reference TRBV7-9 and TRBJ2-7 provide the parts outside the CDR3, is DTGVSQNPRHKITKRGQNVTFRCDPISEHNRLYWYRQTLGQGPEFLTYFQNEAQLEKSRLLSDRFSAERPKGSFSTLEIQRTEQGDSAMYLCASSDIQGRSVYEQYFGPGTRLTVT.

The CDR3 region is CASSQDGFRVDETQYF. In nucleotides, the CDR3 is TGTGCCAGCAGCCAAGATGGATTCAGGGTTGATGAGACCCAGTACTTC. The chain links TRBV4-2 to TRBJ2-5; D is perhaps TRBD1 (5 bases). Trimming took off 0 bases at V and 5 bases at J, with 16 bases between the two ends. The CDR3 is 16 amino acids. CDR1 and CDR2 from the germline V gene are LGHNA and YNFKEQ.

The J gene is TRBJ2-5, the V gene TRBV6-5; weak D call: TRBD2 (5 bases). Germline V gives CDR1 MNHEY, CDR2 SVGAGI. Trimming pared 6 bases from V and 5 bases from J, leaving 19 bases between. The CDR3 length is 15 residues. As DNA, the CDR3 is TGTGCCAGCAGGAGAGGGTACTTGGTTGGCGAGACCCAGTACTTC. It yields the protein CASRRGYLVGETQYF.

The chain has TRBV18 and TRBJ2-2; possible D gene TRBD1, 6 bases. The CDR3 loop spans 14 amino acids. V dropped 3 bases and J dropped 4 bases, with 9 bases sitting between them. The germline V gene encodes CDR1 KGHSH and CDR2 LQKENI. The CDR3 sequence is CASSPDRLTGELFF. The CDR3, as DNA: TGTGCCAGCTCACCGGACAGACTCACCGGGGAGCTGTTTTTT.

The chain joins TRBV3-1 (or the pseudogene TRBV3-2) to TRBJ1-4, with 7 nucleotides matching TRBD1. The germline CDR1 and CDR2 sequences are LGHDT and YNNKEL (reference sequence). This CDR3 has 14 residues. Unmatched junction bases numbered 4, after V lost 6 bases and J lost 3 bases. The CDR3 DNA sequence: TGTGCCAGCAGACAGACAGGGCCTAATGAAAAACTGTTTTTT. This encodes CASRQTGPNEKLFF.